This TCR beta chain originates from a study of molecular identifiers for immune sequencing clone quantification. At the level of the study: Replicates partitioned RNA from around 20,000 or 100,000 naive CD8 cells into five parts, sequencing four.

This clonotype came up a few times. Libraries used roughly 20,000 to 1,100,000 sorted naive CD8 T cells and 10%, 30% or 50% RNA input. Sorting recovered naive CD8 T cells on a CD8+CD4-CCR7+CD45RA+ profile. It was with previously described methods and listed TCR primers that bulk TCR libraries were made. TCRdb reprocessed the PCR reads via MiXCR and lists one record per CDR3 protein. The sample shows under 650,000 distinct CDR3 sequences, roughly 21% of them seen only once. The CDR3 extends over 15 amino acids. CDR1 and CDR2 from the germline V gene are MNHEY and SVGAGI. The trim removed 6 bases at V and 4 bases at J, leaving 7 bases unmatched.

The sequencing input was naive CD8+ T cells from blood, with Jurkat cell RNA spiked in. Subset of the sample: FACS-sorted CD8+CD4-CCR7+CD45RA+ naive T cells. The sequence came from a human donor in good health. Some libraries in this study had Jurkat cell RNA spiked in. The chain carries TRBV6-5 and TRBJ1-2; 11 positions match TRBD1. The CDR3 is CASRQGQGVPYGYTF. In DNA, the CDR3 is TGTGCCAGCAGACAGGGACAGGGGGTACCCTATGGCTACACCTTC.